The entry that follows covers one TCR beta chain sequence. This CDR3 contains 14 residues. CDR1 is MNHEY and CDR2 is SMNVEV in the germline V gene (reference sequence). J gave up 7 bases and V 6 bases, and 7 bases lay outside the gene matches. This entry belongs to a study of T-cell reconstitution after alpha-beta-depleted transplantation in children. Preparation of the TCRbeta library involved a method that used unique molecular identifiers. TCRdb independently ran MiXCR on the PCR reads; one entry per CDR3 protein. The sample lists 500,000 or so distinct CDR3 sequences, 30% to 35% occurring once. This receptor was taken from a human donor who donated a stem cell graft to a child with aplastic anemia. Sequencing used PBMCs from the stem cell graft donor, obtained from the stem cell graft. The chain links TRBV27 to TRBJ1-5, with TRBD1 matching over 9 bases. Here the CDR3 reads CASREGQGIQPQHF. CDR3 coding DNA: TGTGCCAGCAGGGAAGGACAGGGGATCCAGCCCCAGCATTTT.